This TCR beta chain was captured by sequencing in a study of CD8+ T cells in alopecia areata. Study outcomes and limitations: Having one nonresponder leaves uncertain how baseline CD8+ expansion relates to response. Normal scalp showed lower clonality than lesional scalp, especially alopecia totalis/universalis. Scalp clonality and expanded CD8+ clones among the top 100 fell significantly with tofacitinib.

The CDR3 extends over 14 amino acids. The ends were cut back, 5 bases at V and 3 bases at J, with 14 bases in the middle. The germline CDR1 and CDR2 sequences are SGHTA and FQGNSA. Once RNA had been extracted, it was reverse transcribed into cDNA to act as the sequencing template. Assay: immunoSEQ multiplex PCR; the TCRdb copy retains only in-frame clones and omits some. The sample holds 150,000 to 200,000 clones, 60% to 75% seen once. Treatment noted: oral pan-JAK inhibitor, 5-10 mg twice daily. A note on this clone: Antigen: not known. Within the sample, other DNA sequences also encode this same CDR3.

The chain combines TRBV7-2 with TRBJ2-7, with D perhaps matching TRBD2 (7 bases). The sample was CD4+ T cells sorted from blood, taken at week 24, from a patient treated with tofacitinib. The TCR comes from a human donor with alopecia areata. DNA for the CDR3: TGTGCCAGCAGCCAGAGGGGGGGCCGCTACGAGCAGTACTTC. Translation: CASSQRGGRYEQYF.